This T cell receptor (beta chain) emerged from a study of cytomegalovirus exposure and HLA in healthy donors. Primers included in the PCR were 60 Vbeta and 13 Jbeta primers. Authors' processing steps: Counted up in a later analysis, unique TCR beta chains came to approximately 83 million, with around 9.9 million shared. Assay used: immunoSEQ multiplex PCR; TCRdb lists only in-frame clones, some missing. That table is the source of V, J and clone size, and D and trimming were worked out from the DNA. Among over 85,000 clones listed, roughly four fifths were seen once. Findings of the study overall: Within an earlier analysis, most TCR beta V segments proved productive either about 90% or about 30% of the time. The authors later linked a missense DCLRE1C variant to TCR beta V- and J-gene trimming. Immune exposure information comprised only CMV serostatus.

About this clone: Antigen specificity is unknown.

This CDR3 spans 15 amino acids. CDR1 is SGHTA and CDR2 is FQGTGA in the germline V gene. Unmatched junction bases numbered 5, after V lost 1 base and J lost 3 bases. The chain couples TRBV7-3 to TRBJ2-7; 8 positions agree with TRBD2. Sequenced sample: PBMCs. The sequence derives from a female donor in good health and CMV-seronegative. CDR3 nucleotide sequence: TGTGCCAGCAGCTTAAGGGGAGCGGGAGTCTACGAGCAGTACTTC. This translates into CASSLRGAGVYEQYF. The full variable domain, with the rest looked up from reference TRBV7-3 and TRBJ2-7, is GAGVSQTPSNKVTEKGKYVELRCDPISGHTALYWYRQSLGQGPEFLIYFQGTGAADDSGLPNDRFFAVRPEGSVSTLKIQRTERGDSAVYLCASSLRGAGVYEQYFGPGTRLTVT.